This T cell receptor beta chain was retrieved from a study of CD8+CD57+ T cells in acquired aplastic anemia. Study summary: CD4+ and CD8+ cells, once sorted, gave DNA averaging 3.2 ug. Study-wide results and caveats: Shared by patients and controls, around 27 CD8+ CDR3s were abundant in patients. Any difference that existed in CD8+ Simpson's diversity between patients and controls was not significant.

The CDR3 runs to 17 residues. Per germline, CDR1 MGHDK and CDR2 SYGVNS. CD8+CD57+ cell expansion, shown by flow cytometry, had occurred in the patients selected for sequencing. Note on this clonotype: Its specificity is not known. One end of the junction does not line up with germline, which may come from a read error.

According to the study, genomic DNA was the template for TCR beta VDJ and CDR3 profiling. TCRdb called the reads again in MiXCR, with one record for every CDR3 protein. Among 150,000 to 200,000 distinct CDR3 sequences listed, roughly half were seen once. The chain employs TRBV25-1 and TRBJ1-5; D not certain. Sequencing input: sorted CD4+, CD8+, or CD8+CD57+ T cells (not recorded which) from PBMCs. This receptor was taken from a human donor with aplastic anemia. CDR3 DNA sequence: TGTGCCAGCAGTGGGGCCAATTCCGGTGTTGGCAATCAGCCCCAGCGTTTT. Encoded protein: CASSGANSGVGNQPQRF.